Below are 6 T cell receptor beta chains sequenced from a single sample in a study of Ad26.COV2.S vaccination and SARS-CoV-2 variants. Treatment described: 15 to 20 received Ad26.COV2.S at low or high dose, single or two shots; about 5 received placebo; per-sample allocation not given. Sample collection was performed on day 63 after the first vaccine or placebo injection. The assay was immunoSEQ multiplex PCR, and TCRdb's table has in-frame clones only and misses some. The sample includes about 460,000 clones, 80% to 90% of them seen just once. Here the sequenced sample was peripheral blood, taken in a trial of Ad26.COV2.S vaccine versus placebo. These receptor sequences come from a person aged 18-60 years who received the Ad26.COV2.S COVID-19 vaccine or a placebo.

V and J are TRBV6-5 and TRBJ2-2, with 7 bases identical to TRBD1. Trimming removed 8 bases from V and 6 bases from J; junction bases left unmatched: 6. The V gene's germline CDR1 is MNHEY and CDR2 SVGAGI. The CDR3 loop spans 13 amino acids. CDR3 region: CASQTGVAGELFF. CDR3 in DNA: TGTGCCAGCCAAACAGGGGTAGCCGGGGAGCTGTTTTTT.

CDR3 amino acids: CASSEYRDNEKLFF. For the CDR3, the DNA is TGTGCCAGCAGTGAATATAGGGATAATGAAAAACTGTTTTTT. This chain links TRBV25-1 with TRBJ1-4; D not resolved. CDR1 and CDR2 (germline): MGHDK, SYGVNS. The V end was cut by 0 bases, the J end by 4 bases, with 6 bases between. This CDR3 contains 14 residues.

J is TRBJ1-4 and V is TRBV27; D is unresolved. The CDR3 covers 12 residues. Germline assignment: CDR1 MNHEY and CDR2 SMNVEV (reference sequence). V was trimmed by 7 bases and J by 4 bases, leaving 7 bases between them. CDR3: CASKAFNEKLFF. The CDR3 region has the DNA TGTGCCAGCAAGGCATTTAATGAAAAACTGTTTTTT.

The J gene is TRBJ2-1, the V gene TRBV19, with D possibly being TRBD2 (6 bases). Per germline, CDR1 LNHDA and CDR2 SQIVND (reference sequence). This CDR3 is 17 amino acids long. The germline V and J ends were trimmed by 4 bases and 3 bases, with 19 bases remaining between them. The CDR3 DNA follows: TGTGCCAGTAGTAAAAGACTAGGAGTGGGGGGCTACAATGAGCAGTTCTTC. It codes for CASSKRLGVGGYNEQFF.

The chain employs TRBV2 and TRBJ1-6; D might be TRBD1 (5 bases). CDR3 size: 16 residues. Germline lookup yields CDR1 SNHLY and CDR2 FYNNEI. V lost 6 bases and J lost 6, with 18 bases in between. CDR3 region: CASRRFSGPGNSPLHF. For the CDR3, the DNA is TGTGCCAGCAGAAGATTCTCGGGGCCGGGTAATTCACCCCTCCACTTT. The variable domain in full, completed from reference TRBV2 and TRBJ1-6, reads EPEVTQTPSHQVTQMGQEVILRCVPISNHLYFYWYRQILGQKVEFLVSFYNNEISEKSEIFDDQFSVERPDGSNFTLKIRSTKLEDSAMYFCASRRFSGPGNSPLHFGNGTRLTVT.

The genes are TRBV12-3 or TRBV12-4 and TRBJ1-5; D is possibly TRBD1 (6 bases). Trimming removed 6 bases from V and 6 bases from J, with 12 bases in between. The CDR3 contains 13 residues. The CDR3 DNA reads TGTGCCAGCAGCCCTACAGGGACTCAGCCCCAGCATTTT. It translates to CASSPTGTQPQHF.